Each of the 32 T cell receptor beta chains below was sequenced from the same sample in a study of T-cell memory formation after mild COVID-19. MiXCR, run by TCRdb on the 5' RACE reads, gives a single entry per CDR3 protein. The sample holds hundreds of thousands of distinct CDR3 sequences, about 13% seen once. Material: PBMCs or a T cell subset sorted from them (not recorded which). These receptors originate from a man aged 18 to 35 who had mild COVID-19 (a few samples of this study predate the infection). Cell type and time point are not known.

V is TRBV9 and J is TRBJ1-1; D possibly corresponds to TRBD1 (5 bases). The germline V gene encodes CDR1 SGDLS and CDR2 YYNGEE. The CDR3 is 15 amino acids. Trimming pared 4 bases from V and 11 bases from J, leaving 24 bases between. CDR3 loop: CASSPPGRQWGRAFF. The CDR3 bases are TGTGCCAGCAGCCCCCCTGGCAGGCAGTGGGGGAGGGCTTTCTTT.

The chain links TRBV28 to TRBJ2-6, with 7 bases aligning to TRBD1. The CDR3 is 14 residues long. The J segment lost 2 bases and the V segment lost 6 bases, leaving 1 base of the junction unmatched. Germline assignment: CDR1 MDHEN and CDR2 SYDVKM. The CDR3 is CASRTGAGANVLTF. The CDR3 DNA reads TGTGCCAGCAGAACAGGGGCTGGGGCCAACGTCCTGACTTTC.

This clonotype has a count of ten or more. The V gene is TRBV3-1, the J gene TRBJ2-1; tentative D call: TRBD1 (5 bases). V lost 4 bases and J 4 bases, leaving 11 bases between the germline ends. The germline V gene has CDR1 LGHDT and CDR2 YNNKEL (reference sequence). The CDR3 has 14 residues. The CDR3 here is CASSPPSGYNEQFF. Here the CDR3 DNA reads TGTGCCAGCAGCCCCCCCTCAGGGTACAATGAGCAGTTCTTC.

This clonotype was picked up many times. The chain joins TRBV5-1 to TRBJ2-3; 8 bases align to TRBD2. This CDR3 has 15 residues. The junction had 5 bases not matched to a gene; V was cut back by 5 bases and J by 0 bases. Germline CDR1 SGHRS, CDR2 YFSETQ. The CDR3 spells CASRAGAASTDTQYF. CDR3 DNA: TGCGCCAGCAGAGCGGGGGCCGCTAGCACAGATACGCAGTATTTT.

The chain links TRBV7-3 to TRBJ1-1, with no clear D. Per the germline V gene, CDR1 is SGHTA and CDR2 is FQGTGA. The CDR3 spans 13 residues. V was trimmed by 1 base and J by 8 bases, leaving 11 bases between them. CDR3 DNA sequence: TGTGCCAGCAGCTTAAGGTCTGGGAAGGAAGCTTTCTTT. This sequence encodes CASSLRSGKEAFF. Together with reference TRBV7-3 and TRBJ1-1, the CDR3 gives the full variable domain: GAGVSQTPSNKVTEKGKYVELRCDPISGHTALYWYRQSLGQGPEFLIYFQGTGAADDSGLPNDRFFAVRPEGSVSTLKIQRTERGDSAVYLCASSLRSGKEAFFGQGTRLTVV.

A few counts support this clonotype. The chain has TRBV6-5 and TRBJ2-5; 8 bases align to TRBD2. Per germline, CDR1 MNHEY and CDR2 SVGAGI. The CDR3 covers 15 residues. V shed 6 bases, J shed 5 bases, and the junction held 11 bases outside the gene matches. CDR3 sequence (DNA): TGTGCCAGCAGACTTCGGCGGGGGGTGGAGGAGACCCAGTACTTC. This translates into CASRLRRGVEETQYF.

This clonotype was counted between two and nine times. The chain links TRBV5-6 to TRBJ2-7, with a weak D call TRBD2 (6 bases). The CDR3 contains 16 residues. Per germline, CDR1 SGHDT and CDR2 YYEEEE. Trimming stripped 2 bases from V and 0 bases from J, with 15 bases between. In nucleotides, the CDR3 is TGTGCCAGCAGCTTCTCGCTAGCGCCTGCCTCCTACGAGCAGTACGTC. Its protein product is CASSFSLAPASYEQYV.

The chain employs TRBV10-2 and TRBJ2-3; D call uncertain. V lost 2 bases to trimming and J lost 10 bases, with 13 bases between them. CDR1 is WSHSY, CDR2 SAAADI, per germline. The CDR3 runs 13 residues. The CDR3, as DNA: TGCGCCAGCAGTGAGGACCAGCGCTTTTCGCAGTATTTT. Encoded protein: CASSEDQRFSQYF.

This sequence joins TRBV29-1 and TRBJ1-1; TRBD1 is a possible D gene (5 bases). CDR1 is SQVTM and CDR2 is ANQGSEA in the germline V gene. The CDR3 contains 13 residues. V was trimmed by 4 bases and J by 8 bases, leaving 17 bases between them. CDR3 nucleotide sequence: TGCAGCGTTGGGGGTTTGGGGCAGGGCGAAGCTTTCTTT. It encodes CSVGGLGQGEAFF.

The chain employs TRBV5-1 and TRBJ1-2; a possible D gene is TRBD1 (6 bases). V was shortened by 2 bases and J by 3 bases, with 11 bases between the two germline ends. CDR1 is SGHRS, CDR2 YFSETQ, per germline. CDR3 length: 14 residues. DNA of the CDR3: TGCGCCAGCAGCTTTACAGGGATGGACTATGGCTACACCTTC. Its protein is CASSFTGMDYGYTF.

This clonotype has only a few counts. The rearrangement joins TRBV5-1 to TRBJ2-3, with 8 bases identical to TRBD2. V lost 0 bases to trimming and J lost 6 bases; unmatched junction nucleotides: 9. Germline V lookup: CDR1 SGHRS, CDR2 YFSETQ. The CDR3 loop spans 16 amino acids. For the CDR3, the DNA is TGCGCCAGCAGCTTGGAGGCGGGACTAGTCTTGGATACGCAGTATTTT. Its translation is CASSLEAGLVLDTQYF.

The chain uses TRBV4-1 and TRBJ1-5, with 11 bases aligning to TRBD1. Germline CDR1 reads MGHRA; CDR2 reads YSYEKL. The CDR3 has 15 amino acids. V lost 4 bases and J lost 4; bases outside the gene matches: 3. The CDR3 loop reads CASSRDRGANQPQHF. CDR3 DNA: TGCGCCAGCAGCCGGGACAGGGGGGCAAATCAGCCCCAGCATTTT.

In this sample, this clonotype turned up many times. This sequence joins TRBV7-2 and TRBJ1-1; no clear D gene. Germline assignment: CDR1 SGHTA and CDR2 FQGNSA. This CDR3 has 14 amino acids. Trimming pared 5 bases from V and 10 bases from J, leaving 20 bases between. Written as DNA, the CDR3 is TGTGCCAGCAGCCCAGAACTGGGAACGATGAGAGCTTTCTTT. The encoded protein is CASSPELGTMRAFF.

The genes are TRBV7-3 and TRBJ1-2, with a tentative D call TRBD1 (6 bases). Germline CDR1 and CDR2: SGHTA and FQGTGA. The germline V and J ends were trimmed by 1 base and 3 bases, with 15 bases remaining between them. The CDR3 is 16 amino acids. The CDR3 nucleotides are TGTGCCAGCAGCTTAAAAGGAGGGGGTGATTACTATGGCTACACCTTC. Protein product: CASSLKGGGDYYGYTF.

This clonotype has just a few counts. The germline gene is not matched at one end of the junction; a read error may be the cause. V and J are TRBV7-7 and TRBJ2-5; no clear D. The germline V gene encodes CDR1 SSHAT and CDR2 FNYEAQ (reference sequence). This CDR3 is built from 14 residues. CDR3 protein: CASSLSRRQETQYF. CDR3 coding DNA: TGTGCTAGCAGCTTATCCAGGCGTCAAGAGACCCAGTACTTC.

This clonotype was picked up a small number of times. The V call is TRBV2, the J call TRBJ2-2; D is unclear. The germline V gene encodes CDR1 SNHLY and CDR2 FYNNEI. This CDR3 is 13 amino acids long. Trimming stripped 4 bases from V and 6 bases from J, with 9 bases between. The CDR3 region has the DNA TGTGCCAGCAGTGCCAACATGGCCGGGGAGCTGTTTTTT. Protein product: CASSANMAGELFF.

The V and J genes are TRBV27 and TRBJ1-1; D is ambiguous. This CDR3 contains 15 residues. V lost 8 bases and J lost 6, with 22 bases in between. Germline CDR1 MNHEY, CDR2 SMNVEV (reference sequence). The CDR3 spells CASGRFSNEYSEAFF. CDR3 nucleotide sequence: TGTGCCAGCGGCAGATTCTCAAACGAATATTCTGAAGCTTTCTTT.

This clonotype was picked up one time. The V and J genes are TRBV12-3 or TRBV12-4 and TRBJ2-1; D remains ambiguous. This CDR3 is 12 amino acids long. V gave up 7 bases and J gave up 4 bases, with 8 bases separating them. In nucleotides, the CDR3 is TGTGCCAGCACCGCTACTTACAATGAGCAGTTCTTC. Its protein is CASTATYNEQFF.

The rearrangement links TRBV20-1 to TRBJ1-5; D gene unclear. The germline CDR1 and CDR2 sequences are DFQATT and SNEGSKA (reference sequence). The CDR3 length is 13 residues. V lost 3 bases, J lost 4 bases, and 10 bases lay in between. CDR3 amino acids: CSASKQINQPQHF. CDR3 DNA sequence: TGCAGTGCTAGTAAACAGATAAATCAGCCCCAGCATTTT.

J is TRBJ1-5 and V is TRBV6-2 or TRBV6-3; the D is unclear. This CDR3 has 16 residues. Per germline, CDR1 MNHEY and CDR2 SVGEGT. Trimming took 0 bases from V and 9 from J, leaving 18 bases between them. CDR3 nucleotide sequence: TGTGCCAGCAGTTACTCGCAGGATCTGCTTGTATCGCCCCAGCATTTT. It yields the protein CASSYSQDLLVSPQHF.

This chain connects TRBV10-3 to TRBJ1-6; tentative D call: TRBD1 (5 bases). Germline assignment: CDR1 ENHRY and CDR2 SYGVKD. V lost 0 bases, J lost 10 bases, and 10 bases lay in between. The CDR3 runs to 14 residues. The CDR3 spells CAISESGEGSPLHF. The CDR3 nucleotides are TGTGCCATCAGTGAGTCCGGGGAGGGGTCACCCCTCCACTTT.

The chain uses TRBV20-1 and TRBJ2-5, with TRBD1 matching over 7 bases. With V trimmed by 5 bases and J by 5 bases, 17 bases remained unmatched. The length of the CDR3 is 16 residues. The germline V gene has CDR1 DFQATT and CDR2 SNEGSKA (reference sequence). The CDR3 DNA is TGCAGTGCTCGCAATACAGGGGCTGAGGCCGGCGAGACCCAGTACTTC. Encoded protein: CSARNTGAEAGETQYF.

The chain carries TRBV7-9 and TRBJ1-2; maybe TRBD1 (5 bases). The length of the CDR3 is 13 residues. Germline values: CDR1 SEHNR, CDR2 FQNEAQ (reference sequence). Trimming shortened V by 5 bases and J by 7 bases, and 14 bases separated the two germline ends. CDR3 sequence reads: CASSTFRGFGYTF. CDR3 in DNA: TGTGCCAGCAGCACCTTTCGGGGGTTTGGCTACACCTTC.

This clonotype was observed a few times. The DNA of the CDR3 is TGTGCCAGCAGCCAGATGCAGGGGCCCAATGAGCAGTTCTTC. Its translation is CASSQMQGPNEQFF. J is TRBJ2-1 and V is TRBV3-1; D possibly corresponds to TRBD1 (6 bases). V dropped 3 bases and J dropped 6 bases, with 12 bases sitting between them. Germline CDR1 is LGHDT and CDR2 is YNNKEL (reference sequence). This CDR3 comprises 14 residues.

A few counts support this clonotype. V is TRBV5-1 and J is TRBJ2-5; 12 nucleotides align to TRBD2. CDR3 length equals 17 residues. V shed 1 base and J 2 bases; nucleotides not matched to a gene: 6. In germline, CDR1 is SGHRS, CDR2 YFSETQ. CDR3 amino acids: CASSLRTSGEPQETQYF. The CDR3 bases are TGCGCCAGCAGCTTGAGGACTAGCGGGGAGCCTCAAGAGACCCAGTACTTC. Looking up the rest from reference TRBV5-1 and TRBJ2-5 gives the full variable domain: KAGVTQTPRYLIKTRGQQVTLSCSPISGHRSVSWYQQTPGQGLQFLFEYFSETQRNKGNFPGRFSGRQFSNSRSEMNVSTLELGDSALYLCASSLRTSGEPQETQYFGPGTRLLVL.

The chain uses TRBV7-2 and TRBJ2-5, with D maybe TRBD1 (6 bases). This CDR3 region has 14 residues. Germline CDR1 and CDR2: SGHTA and FQGNSA. Trimming cost V 5 bases and J 5 bases, with 15 bases left between them. The CDR3 DNA reads TGTGCCAGCAGCACAGGGTATTCATTCGAGACCCAGTACTTC. Residues: CASSTGYSFETQYF.

In its sample, this clonotype was seen many times. The genes are TRBV4-1 and TRBJ2-5; 9 positions agree with TRBD2. Germline CDR1 is MGHRA and CDR2 is YSYEKL. There are 17 residues in the CDR3. The V and J ends lost 1 base and 4 bases, in that order; junction bases with no gene match: 10. The CDR3, as DNA: TGCGCCAGCAGCCAAGGCCGTGCGGGGGGGCCGGGAGAGACCCAGTACTTC. Encoded protein: CASSQGRAGGPGETQYF.

This clonotype has a count of ten or more. V usage is TRBV20-1 and J usage is TRBJ1-2, with D maybe TRBD1 (5 bases). This CDR3 is 13 amino acids long. CDR1 is DFQATT, CDR2 SNEGSKA, per germline (reference sequence). Trimming shortened V by 6 bases and J by 5 bases, and 16 bases separated the two germline ends. CDR3: CSATMGDGYGYTF. The CDR3 DNA follows: TGCAGTGCCACCATGGGGGACGGATATGGCTACACCTTC.

This clonotype occurred many times. This chain joins TRBV12-3 or TRBV12-4 and TRBJ2-5; 12 bases map to TRBD2. CDR3 length: 14 residues. The trim removed 5 bases at V and 9 bases at J, leaving 7 bases unmatched. For the CDR3, the DNA is TGTGCCAGCAGTCCGACTAGCGGGGGTTTGGCCCAGTACTTC. Protein: CASSPTSGGLAQYF.

The rearrangement links TRBV12-3 or TRBV12-4 to TRBJ1-6; 9 nucleotides line up with TRBD1. The CDR3 is 15 amino acids. V dropped 5 bases and J dropped 7; count of bases not matched to a gene: 6. CDR3 amino acids: CASSLRTGENSPLHF. The CDR3, as DNA: TGTGCCAGCAGTCTGAGGACAGGGGAGAATTCACCCCTCCACTTT.

The CDR3 coding sequence is TGCGCCAGCAGTGTCGGGGACAGTCAAAATGAGCAGTTCTTC. It is translated as CASSVGDSQNEQFF. The chain has TRBV10-1 and TRBJ2-1; 7 positions agree with TRBD1. CDR3 length: 14 residues. After removal of 4 bases from V and 7 bases from J, the junction contained 7 bases not matched to a gene. The germline CDR1 and CDR2 sequences are WNHNN and SYGVQD (reference sequence).

This clonotype appeared many times. J is TRBJ2-2 and V is TRBV5-1, with no clear D. Germline assignment: CDR1 SGHRS and CDR2 YFSETQ. The CDR3 covers 11 residues. The germline V and J ends were trimmed by 3 bases and 7 bases, with 4 bases remaining between them. Written as DNA, the CDR3 is TGCGCCAGCAGCTCGGGCGGGGAGCTGTTTTTT. The encoded protein is CASSSGGELFF.